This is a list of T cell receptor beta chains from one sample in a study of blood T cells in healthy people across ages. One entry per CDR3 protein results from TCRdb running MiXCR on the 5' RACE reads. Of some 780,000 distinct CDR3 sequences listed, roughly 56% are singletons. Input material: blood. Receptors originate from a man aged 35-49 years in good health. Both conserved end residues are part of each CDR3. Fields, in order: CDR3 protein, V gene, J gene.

CDR3aa: CSATLANHYNEQFF
v_gene: TRBV20-1
j_gene: TRBJ2-1

CDR3aa: CSAPPSNRIEHTQYF
v_gene: TRBV20-1
j_gene: TRBJ2-3

CDR3aa: CASSQAPPGQGYGANVLTF
v_gene: TRBV4-3
j_gene: TRBJ2-6

CDR3aa: CASSQMQGAGTEAFF
v_gene: TRBV3-1
j_gene: TRBJ1-1

CDR3aa: CASSWTVGNQPQHF
v_gene: TRBV27
j_gene: TRBJ1-5

CDR3aa: CASKGGEVEQYF
v_gene: TRBV28
j_gene: TRBJ2-7

CDR3aa: CASSHSATNYGYTF
v_gene: TRBV12-3/TRBV12-4
j_gene: TRBJ1-2

CDR3aa: CASSRGPATNEKLFF
v_gene: TRBV18
j_gene: TRBJ1-4

CDR3aa: CASSFQSTGLAMNTGELFF
v_gene: TRBV7-3
j_gene: TRBJ2-2

CDR3aa: CSVEDPTGYEQYF
v_gene: TRBV29-1
j_gene: .

CDR3aa: CASSSSPSGGTDTQYF
v_gene: TRBV5-1
j_gene: TRBJ2-3

CDR3aa: CASSLHRQGTYEQYF
v_gene: TRBV5-5
j_gene: TRBJ2-7

CDR3aa: CASGWDRDSYEQYF
v_gene: TRBV7-8
j_gene: TRBJ2-7

CDR3aa: CASSLGGPGSYNEQFF
v_gene: TRBV11-3
j_gene: TRBJ2-1

CDR3aa: CSAHPLGEPLQETQYF
v_gene: TRBV20-1
j_gene: TRBJ2-5

CDR3aa: CASSWRDGVLAKNIQYF
v_gene: TRBV7-6
j_gene: TRBJ2-4

CDR3aa: CSAKDFYNEQFF
v_gene: TRBV29-1
j_gene: TRBJ2-1

CDR3aa: CASSAAGTGVGYTF
v_gene: TRBV7-3
j_gene: TRBJ1-2

CDR3aa: CASSYAHGRTGRGEQYF
v_gene: TRBV6-5
j_gene: TRBJ2-7

CDR3aa: CATYVPGQGSYEQYF
v_gene: TRBV10-3
j_gene: TRBJ2-7

CDR3aa: CASSQVTDWGQFF
v_gene: TRBV14
j_gene: TRBJ2-1

CDR3aa: CASSLDGRAGDTQYF
v_gene: TRBV7-2
j_gene: TRBJ2-3

CDR3aa: CAISGQYEQYF
v_gene: TRBV10-3
j_gene: TRBJ2-7

CDR3aa: CASSLNPFNQPQHF
v_gene: TRBV7-2
j_gene: TRBJ1-5

CDR3aa: CASSLWGAGQTEYEQYF
v_gene: TRBV5-1
j_gene: TRBJ2-7

CDR3aa: CSARVTSGGLNEQFF
v_gene: TRBV20-1
j_gene: TRBJ2-1

CDR3aa: CSAEDGELFF
v_gene: TRBV29-1
j_gene: TRBJ2-2

CDR3aa: CASRSGTGAPYNEQFF
v_gene: TRBV5-1
j_gene: TRBJ2-1

CDR3aa: CSARDYLEQFF
v_gene: TRBV20-1
j_gene: TRBJ2-1

CDR3aa: CSARDTRDRDVSYEQYF
v_gene: TRBV20-1
j_gene: TRBJ2-7

CDR3aa: CASSQDLIPGQGQYF
v_gene: TRBV3-1
j_gene: TRBJ2-4

CDR3aa: CASTALPYEQYF
v_gene: TRBV12-3/TRBV12-4
j_gene: TRBJ2-7

CDR3aa: CASSQPGTGGTEAFF
v_gene: TRBV7-9
j_gene: TRBJ1-1

CDR3aa: CASRKGQGPYEQYF
v_gene: TRBV2
j_gene: TRBJ2-7

CDR3aa: CASSLSLDKTDTQYF
v_gene: TRBV7-3
j_gene: TRBJ2-3

CDR3aa: CASSFFQWTPTHEQYF
v_gene: TRBV28
j_gene: .

CDR3aa: CSVDWDRVKQFF
v_gene: TRBV29-1
j_gene: TRBJ2-1

CDR3aa: CASSLDRRKETQYF
v_gene: TRBV11-2
j_gene: TRBJ2-5

CDR3aa: CASSYETATISYNEQFF
v_gene: TRBV7-2
j_gene: TRBJ2-1

CDR3aa: CASSLAGLAGVREQFF
v_gene: TRBV7-2
j_gene: TRBJ2-1

CDR3aa: CASSGTRVPSDYEQYF
v_gene: TRBV28
j_gene: TRBJ2-7